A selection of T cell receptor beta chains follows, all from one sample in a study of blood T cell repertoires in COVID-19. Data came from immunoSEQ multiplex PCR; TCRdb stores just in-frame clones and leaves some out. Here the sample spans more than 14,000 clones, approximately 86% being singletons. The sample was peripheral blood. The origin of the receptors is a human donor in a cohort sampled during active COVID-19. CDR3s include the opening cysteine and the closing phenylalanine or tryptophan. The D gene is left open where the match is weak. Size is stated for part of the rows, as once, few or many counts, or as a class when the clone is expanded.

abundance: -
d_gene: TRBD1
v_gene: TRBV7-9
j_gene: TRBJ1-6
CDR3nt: TGTGCCAGCAGCTCGGGACAGGGAGACGTTTCACCCCTCCACTTT
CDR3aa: CASSSGQGDVSPLHF

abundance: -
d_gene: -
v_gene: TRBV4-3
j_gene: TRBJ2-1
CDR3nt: TGCGCCAGCAGCCAAGAAATCACTAGGAATGAGCAGTTCTTC
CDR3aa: CASSQEITRNEQFF

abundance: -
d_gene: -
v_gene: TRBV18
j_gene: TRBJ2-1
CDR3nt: TGTGCCAGCTCACCGAGGGTGGGAGCGGGCAGCAATGAGCAGTTCTTC
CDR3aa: CASSPRVGAGSNEQFF

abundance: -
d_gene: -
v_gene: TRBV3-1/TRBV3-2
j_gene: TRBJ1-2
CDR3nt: TGTGCCAGCAGCTCGGGACTAAACTATGGCTACACCTTC
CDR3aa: CASSSGLNYGYTF

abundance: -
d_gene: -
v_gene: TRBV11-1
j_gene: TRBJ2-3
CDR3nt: TGTGCCAGCAGCTACCGGGACAACCAAGATACGCAGTATTTT
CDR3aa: CASSYRDNQDTQYF

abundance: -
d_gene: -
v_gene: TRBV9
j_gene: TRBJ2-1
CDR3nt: TGTGCCAGCAGCGTAATGGGAGCCGAATACAATGAGCAGTTCTTC
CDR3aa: CASSVMGAEYNEQFF

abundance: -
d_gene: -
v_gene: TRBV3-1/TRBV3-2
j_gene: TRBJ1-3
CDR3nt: TGTGCCAGCAGCCACCAGGGTTCCGGAAACACCATATATTTT
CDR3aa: CASSHQGSGNTIYF

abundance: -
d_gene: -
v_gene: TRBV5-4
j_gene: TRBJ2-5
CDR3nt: TGTGCCAGCAGCTCGACAGGCGAGACCCAGTACTTC
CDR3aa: CASSSTGETQYF

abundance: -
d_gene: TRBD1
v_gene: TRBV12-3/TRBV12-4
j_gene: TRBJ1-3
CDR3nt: TGTGCCAGCCAAACAGGGGTTGGAAACACCATATATTTT
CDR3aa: CASQTGVGNTIYF

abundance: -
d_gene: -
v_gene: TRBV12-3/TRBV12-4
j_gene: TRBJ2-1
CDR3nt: TGTGCCAGCAGTTCCATTCGGGGAAACGAGCAGTTCTTC
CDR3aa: CASSSIRGNEQFF

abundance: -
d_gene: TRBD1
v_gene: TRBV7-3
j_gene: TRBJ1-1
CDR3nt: TGTGCCAGCAGCCCTGGGACAGGGGAGGAAGCTTTCTTT
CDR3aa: CASSPGTGEEAFF

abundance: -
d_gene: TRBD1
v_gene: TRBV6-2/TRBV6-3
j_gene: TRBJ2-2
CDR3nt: TGTGCCAGCAGTTTCCCCACCGGACAGGGGCTGAACACCGGGGAGCTGTTTTTT
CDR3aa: CASSFPTGQGLNTGELFF

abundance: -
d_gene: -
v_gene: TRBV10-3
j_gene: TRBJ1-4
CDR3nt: TGTGCCACTACGGGAGTCCTTGATGAAAAACTGTTTTTT
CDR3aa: CATTGVLDEKLFF

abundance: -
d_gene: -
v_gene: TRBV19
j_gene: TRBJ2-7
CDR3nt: TGTGCCAGTAGTATAAGATCCCCCGGCTCCTACGAGCAGTACTTC
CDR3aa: CASSIRSPGSYEQYF

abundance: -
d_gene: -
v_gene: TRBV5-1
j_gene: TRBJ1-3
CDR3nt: TGCGCCAGCAGCCAGGGACTTCGAGACTCTGGAAACACCATATATTTT
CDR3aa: CASSQGLRDSGNTIYF

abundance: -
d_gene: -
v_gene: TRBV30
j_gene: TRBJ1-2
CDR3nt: TGTGCCTGGAGTGTCGGGTACAGGTACAACTATGGCTACACCTTC
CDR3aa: CAWSVGYRYNYGYTF

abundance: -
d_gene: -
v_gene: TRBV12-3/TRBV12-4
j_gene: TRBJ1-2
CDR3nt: TGTGCCAGCAGTCCCGACCAGGATTATGGCTACACCTTC
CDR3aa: CASSPDQDYGYTF

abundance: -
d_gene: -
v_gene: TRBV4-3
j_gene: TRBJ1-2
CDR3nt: TGCGCCAGCAGCCAAGATAACGGGGGTAATAACTATGGCTACACCTTC
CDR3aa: CASSQDNGGNNYGYTF

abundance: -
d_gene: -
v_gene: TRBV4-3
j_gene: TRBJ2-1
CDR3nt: TGCGCCAGCAGCCTCCTCCTTGAGGGAGAGCAGTTCTTC
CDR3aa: CASSLLLEGEQFF

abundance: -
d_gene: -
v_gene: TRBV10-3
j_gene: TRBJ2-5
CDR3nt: TGTGCCATCGGAGAAGGGGGAGAGACCCAGTACTTC
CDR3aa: CAIGEGGETQYF

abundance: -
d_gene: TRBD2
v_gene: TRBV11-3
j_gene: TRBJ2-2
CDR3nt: TGTGCCAGCAGACCCCCTAGCGGGGGGGCCCCCGGGGAGCTGTTTTTT
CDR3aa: CASRPPSGGAPGELFF

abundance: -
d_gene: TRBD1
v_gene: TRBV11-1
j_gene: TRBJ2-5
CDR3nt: TGTGCCAGCAGCAAGGGGGCGATTTCCCGAGAGACCCAGTACTTC
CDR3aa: CASSKGAISRETQYF

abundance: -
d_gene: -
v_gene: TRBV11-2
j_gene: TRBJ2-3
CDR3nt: TGTGCCAGCAGCTTAGGCAGGGGCACAGATACGCAGTATTTT
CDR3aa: CASSLGRGTDTQYF

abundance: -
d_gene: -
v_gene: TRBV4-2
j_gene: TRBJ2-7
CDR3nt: TGTGCCAGCAGCCAAGATAGAGGGACAAGCTCCTACGAGCAGTACTTC
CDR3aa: CASSQDRGTSSYEQYF

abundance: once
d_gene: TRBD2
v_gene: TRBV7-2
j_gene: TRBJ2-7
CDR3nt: TGTGCCAGCAGCCCCAGACTAGCGGGAGGGTACGAGCAGTACTTC
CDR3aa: CASSPRLAGGYEQYF

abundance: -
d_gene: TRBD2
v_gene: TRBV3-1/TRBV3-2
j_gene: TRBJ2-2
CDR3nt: TGTGCCAGCAGCCAAAGGCGCGGGGGGGCGGCAATCGGGGAGCTGTTTTTT
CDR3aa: CASSQRRGGAAIGELFF

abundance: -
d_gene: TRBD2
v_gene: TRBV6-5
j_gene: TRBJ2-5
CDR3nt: TGTGCCAGCAGTTACTCTCCGAGCGGGGGCCAAGAGACCCAGTACTTC
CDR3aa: CASSYSPSGGQETQYF